The rows below give T cell receptor beta chains drawn from one sample of a study of shared clonotypes between healthy human individuals. Clones were read by immunoSEQ multiplex PCR, and TCRdb kept only the in-frame ones, dropping some. The top ten hold around 1.1% of the sample, which has about 2 million clones, about 95% seen once. Source material: naive CD8+ T cells sorted from blood. These receptors were obtained from a man aged 18 to 30 in good health. The CDR3 runs from the conserved cysteine through the conserved F or W. The D gene is left open where the match is weak. Some rows have no size entry. The others give once, few or many, or a class for an expanded clone.

V,J,D,size,DNA,CDR3
TRBV2,TRBJ2-1,NA,NA,TGTGCCAGCAGTGAAGAGGTAGGGATGGTTGAGCAGTTCTTC,CASSEEVGMVEQFF
TRBV6-5,TRBJ2-2,NA,NA,TGTGCCAGCGGGGGAGGAGGGAACACCGGGGAGCTGTTTTTT,CASGGGGNTGELFF
TRBV11-2,TRBJ2-7,TRBD2,NA,TGTGCCAGCAGCACCCCGCTGGCGGGGGACTACGAGCAGTACTTC,CASSTPLAGDYEQYF
TRBV27,TRBJ2-1,NA,NA,TGTGCCAGCAGCTCGGACCGATACAATGAGCAGTTCTTC,CASSSDRYNEQFF
TRBV14,TRBJ2-7,TRBD2,NA,TGTGCCAGCAGCCAAGGTAGCGGGACCTACGAGCAGTACTTC,CASSQGSGTYEQYF
TRBV9,TRBJ1-2,NA,once,TGTGCCAGCAGCGCGAGCCGTTCGGGACCGAACTATGGCTACACCTTC,CASSASRSGPNYGYTF
TRBV10-2,TRBJ2-4,NA,NA,TGCGCCAGCAGCCATAGTCCGTGGGTAGAGTACTTC,CASSHSPWVEYF
TRBV7-9,TRBJ1-2,TRBD1,NA,TGTGCCAGCTCCCTCAGGGGGAACTATGGCTACACCTTC,CASSLRGNYGYTF
TRBV15,TRBJ2-7,TRBD2,NA,TGTGCCACCAGCAGAGATTTGGGGGAGGGGATCTACGAGCAGTACTTC,CATSRDLGEGIYEQYF
TRBV29-1,TRBJ1-2,TRBD1,once,TGCAGCGTTGAAGGACAGGGGGACCCCCATTGGGGCTACACCTTC,CSVEGQGDPHWGYTF
TRBV27,TRBJ1-2,NA,NA,TGTGCCAGCTTTGGGGGGGAGACGGAAGGCTACACCTTC,CASFGGETEGYTF
TRBV4-3,TRBJ1-4,NA,NA,TGCGCCAGCGCGGGACAAACTAATGAAAAACTGTTTTTT,CASAGQTNEKLFF
TRBV7-6,TRBJ2-3,TRBD2,NA,TGTGCCAGCAGCCCGCCGGGACTAGCTAGCACAGATACGCAGTATTTT,CASSPPGLASTDTQYF
TRBV4-3,TRBJ1-6,NA,NA,TGCGCCAGCAGCCAAACAAGGGTTTATAATTCACCCCTCCACTTT,CASSQTRVYNSPLHF